This T cell receptor beta chain was recorded in a study of graft-versus-host responses after intestinal transplantation. The study, taken as a whole, reports: Marrow from the recipient contained GvH clones, some of which had appeared first in ileum or blood. With peak circulating GvH clone levels came an association with early post-transplant HvG declines.

Assay used: immunoSEQ multiplex PCR; TCRdb lists only in-frame clones, some missing. Of tens of thousands of clones in the sample, about 92% are singletons; the top ten hold roughly 2%. As regards this clone: What it binds is not known.

In germline, CDR1 is LNHDA, CDR2 SQIVND (reference sequence). The V end lost 7 bases, the J end lost 9 bases, and 10 bases lay between the germline ends. This CDR3 region has 11 residues. The sample here was unstimulated CD8+ T cells sorted from spleen or lymph node cells, taken before intestinal transplant. J is TRBJ1-5 and V is TRBV19; D gene ambiguous. The receptor's source is a human donor who received an intestinal transplant. As DNA, the CDR3 is TGTGCCAGTATCCCCAGATCGCCCCAGCATTTT. Encoded protein: CASIPRSPQHF.